The sequence of this TCR beta chain was determined in a study of T cell responses to AZD1222 COVID-19 vaccine. Looking at the study overall: Second-dose schedules of about 4 or about 12 weeks were combined. Study-wide results and limits: A mostly white British donor set with more females was recruited, and clonal diversity was possibly underestimated. Sampling that yielded the repertoires occurred only after the peak T cell response. Close to half of spike-specific TCRs reportedly recognize unmutated variant regions.

To note about this clone: As yet, its antigen is unknown.

Germline V lookup: CDR1 SGHTS, CDR2 YDEGEE. V dropped 4 bases and J dropped 5 bases, with 13 bases sitting between them. The CDR3 is 14 amino acids. Repertoires were generated with immunoSEQ multiplex PCR, while TCRdb's copy carries only in-frame clones and drops some. Of some 150,000 clones listed, around 92% were seen once; the top ten hold just under 3%. V usage is TRBV5-8 and J usage is TRBJ2-1, with D perhaps TRBD2 (6 bases). Sequencing was performed on peripheral blood, taken on day 0 of AZD1222 vaccination. This clonotype was obtained from an adult in good health. CDR3 DNA: TGTGCCAGCAGCAAGCGGGCCATAGACAATGAGCAGTTCTTC. It encodes CASSKRAIDNEQFF.